Listed here is a single T cell receptor (beta chain). This clonotype occurred a few times. Its antigen is unknown. No quality values exist for individual bases; no much larger clone is one base distant. This entry belongs to a study of T cells after yellow fever vaccination (dated by TCRdb to between 2018 and 2020). Regarding the complete study: Libraries from fractions with low cell numbers were prepared with the SMART-Seq v4 Ultra Low Input RNA kit. Bulk TCR alpha and beta repertoires were sequenced longitudinally to track T-cell clones before and after primary and booster YFV17D yellow fever vaccination. Two healthy male donors, one aged 18 to 30 and one aged 30 to 40 years, made up the cohort. Blood samples were taken at several timepoints before and after primary and secondary immunization, and bulk PBMC replicates and cell subsets were isolated. Points the paper makes about the study in general: The secondary T-cell response was found to be weaker but faster than the primary response, with a peak reached on day 5 rather than on day 15. Computational filtering was needed because FACS-sorted repertoires could contain abundant contaminating clonotypes from the bulk population. Most clones expanded after primary vaccination were re-detected after the booster (almost 98% of CD4 and about nine tenths of CD8), suggesting broad memory maintenance. Because the study included only a couple of donors, the extent to which the findings can be generalized is limited. A small share of clonotypes was detected in both CD4 and CD8 compartments, with the overlap likely arising from convergent recombination.

Taken with the paper, the label for treatment or condition translates to: live attenuated yellow fever vaccine strain. At each blood-draw timepoint, two biological replicates of bulk PBMCs were obtained. A standard Ficoll-Paque protocol was used to isolate PBMCs from peripheral blood. TriZol was used to extract RNA from bulk PBMCs, from CD4 and CD8 fractions, and from dextramer-positive and dextramer-negative fractions. Synthesis of TCR cDNA relied on 5'RACE template switching, a step that introduced a universal primer site along with unique molecular identifiers. Priming of cDNA synthesis was performed from both the TCR alpha and TCR beta constant segments. Libraries were amplified in two PCR steps, with sample barcodes and sequencing adapters added in the second step. Sequencing of the libraries was done on either Illumina HiSeq 2500 (2x100 bp) or NovaSeq (2x150 bp). On the study's bioinformatics: Demultiplexing of reads and collapsing into UMI consensus sequences were performed with MIGEC, and V(D)J alignment was carried out with MiXCR. Clonotypes responding to the vaccine were identified with edgeR on replicate PBMC samples, with the criteria of FDR below 0.01 and a log2 fold change above 5 up to day 15. Bulk clonotypes were assigned CD4 or CD8 identity according to which sequenced CD4 or CD8 repertoire held them at higher abundance. The public reads were quality trimmed at Q25 with fastp and then assembled into clones with MiXCR by TCRdb, keeping productive beta chains. Rows with one shared CDR3 protein collapse into an entry with the most common genes and DNA. What appears here as the V and J calls and clone size reflects TCRdb's work, not the paper's. The sample table holds 250,000 to 350,000 distinct CDR3 sequences, of which roughly 6.8% were seen once. The top ten hold roughly a sixth of the sample.

This clonotype was obtained from a man between 18 and 29 years old who received the YFV17D yellow fever vaccine. Sequences were derived from PBMCs, sampled about 41 days after the first yellow fever vaccination.

For the CDR3, the sequence is CAIGQGGETQYF. The sequence in DNA is TGTGCCATCGGACAGGGTGGAGAGACCCAGTACTTC. The rearrangement joined TRBV10-3 to TRBJ2-5; TRBD1 aligns with 8 central bases. After removal of 8 bases from V and 4 bases from J, the junction retains 3 bases not matched to a gene. The germline V gene yields ENHRY for CDR1 and SYGVKD for CDR2. There are 12 amino acids in the CDR3, from cysteine to phenylalanine inclusive. The sequence is cut down to CDR3 DNA, 36 bases in frame from base 1.